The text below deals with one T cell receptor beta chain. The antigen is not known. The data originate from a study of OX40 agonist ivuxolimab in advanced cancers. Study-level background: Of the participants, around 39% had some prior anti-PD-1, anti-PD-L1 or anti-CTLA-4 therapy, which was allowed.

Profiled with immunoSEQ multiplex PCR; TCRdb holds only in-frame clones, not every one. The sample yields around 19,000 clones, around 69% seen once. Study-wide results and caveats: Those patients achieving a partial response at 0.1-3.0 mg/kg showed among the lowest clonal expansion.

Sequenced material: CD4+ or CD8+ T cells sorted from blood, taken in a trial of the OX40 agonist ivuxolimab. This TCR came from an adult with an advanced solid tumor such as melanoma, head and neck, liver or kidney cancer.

Written as DNA, the CDR3 is TGTGCCAGCAGCTTGGAAAATCTAGCGGGGTTCTTC. Protein sequence: CASSLENLAGFF. The chain uses TRBV5-6 and TRBJ2-1, with TRBD2 matching 8 bases. The CDR3 length is 12 residues. The trim removed 0 bases at V and 15 bases at J, leaving 5 bases unmatched. The germline V gene has CDR1 SGHDT and CDR2 YYEEEE.